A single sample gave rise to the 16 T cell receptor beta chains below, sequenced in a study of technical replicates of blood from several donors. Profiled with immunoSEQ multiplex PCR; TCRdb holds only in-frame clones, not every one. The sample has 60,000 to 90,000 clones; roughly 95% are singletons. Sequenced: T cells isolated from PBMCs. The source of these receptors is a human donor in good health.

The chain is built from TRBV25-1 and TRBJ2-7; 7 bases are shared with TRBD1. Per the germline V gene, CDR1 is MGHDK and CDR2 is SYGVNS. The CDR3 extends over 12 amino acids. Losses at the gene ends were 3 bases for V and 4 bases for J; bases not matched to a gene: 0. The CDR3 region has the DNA TGTGCCAGCAGTGAGGACAGGTACGAGCAGTACTTC. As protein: CASSEDRYEQYF.

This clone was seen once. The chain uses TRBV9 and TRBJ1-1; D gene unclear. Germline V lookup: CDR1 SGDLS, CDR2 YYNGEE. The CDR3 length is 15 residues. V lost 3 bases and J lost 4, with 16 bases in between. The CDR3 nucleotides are TGTGCCAGCAGCGGCCATGTGGCAACCATCACTGAAGCTTTCTTT. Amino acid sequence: CASSGHVATITEAFF.

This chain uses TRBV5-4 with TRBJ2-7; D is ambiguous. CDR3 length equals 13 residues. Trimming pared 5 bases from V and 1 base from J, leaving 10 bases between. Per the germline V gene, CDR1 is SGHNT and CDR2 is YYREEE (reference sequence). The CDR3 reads CASRSAGSYEQYF. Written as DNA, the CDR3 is TGTGCCAGCAGGAGTGCCGGGTCCTACGAGCAGTACTTC.

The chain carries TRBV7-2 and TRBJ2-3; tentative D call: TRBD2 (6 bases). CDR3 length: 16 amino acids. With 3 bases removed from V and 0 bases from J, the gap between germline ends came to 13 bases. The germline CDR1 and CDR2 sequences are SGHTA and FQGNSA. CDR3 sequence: CASSFISGPSTDTQYF. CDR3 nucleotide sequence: TGTGCCAGCAGCTTCATTAGCGGACCTAGCACAGATACGCAGTATTTT.

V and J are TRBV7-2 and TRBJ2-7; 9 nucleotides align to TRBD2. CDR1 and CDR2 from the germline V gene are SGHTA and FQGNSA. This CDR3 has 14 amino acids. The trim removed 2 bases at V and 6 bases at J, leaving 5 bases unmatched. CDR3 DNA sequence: TGTGCCAGCAGCTTAATAGCGGGAGCGGTCGAGCAGTACTTC. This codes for CASSLIAGAVEQYF.

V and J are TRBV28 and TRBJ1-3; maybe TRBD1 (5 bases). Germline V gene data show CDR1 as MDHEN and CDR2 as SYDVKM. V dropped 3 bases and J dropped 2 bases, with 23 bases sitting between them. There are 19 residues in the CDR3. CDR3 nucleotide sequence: TGTGCCAGCAGTTTTCAAGAGTGGGGCTACTTTAGTACTGGAAACACCATATATTTT. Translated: CASSFQEWGYFSTGNTIYF.

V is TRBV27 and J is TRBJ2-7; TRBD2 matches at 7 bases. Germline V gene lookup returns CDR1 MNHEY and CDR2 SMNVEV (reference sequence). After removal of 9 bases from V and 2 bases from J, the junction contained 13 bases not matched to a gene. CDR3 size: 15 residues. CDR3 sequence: CASFRGRGTAYEQYF. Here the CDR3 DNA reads TGTGCCAGTTTCCGGGGGAGGGGCACCGCCTACGAGCAGTACTTC.

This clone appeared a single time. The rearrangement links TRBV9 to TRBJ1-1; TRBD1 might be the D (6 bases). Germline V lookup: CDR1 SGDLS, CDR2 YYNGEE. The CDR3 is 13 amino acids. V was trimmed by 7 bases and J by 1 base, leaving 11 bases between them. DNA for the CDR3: TGTGCCAGCGGATTACAGGGGAACACTGAAGCTTTCTTT. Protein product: CASGLQGNTEAFF.

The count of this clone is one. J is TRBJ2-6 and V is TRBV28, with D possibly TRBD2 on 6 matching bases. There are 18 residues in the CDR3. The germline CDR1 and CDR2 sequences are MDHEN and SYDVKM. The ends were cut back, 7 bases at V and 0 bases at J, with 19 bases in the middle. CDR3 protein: CASIKRRELLSGANVLTF. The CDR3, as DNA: TGTGCCAGCATCAAGAGGAGGGAGCTCCTCTCTGGGGCCAACGTCCTGACTTTC. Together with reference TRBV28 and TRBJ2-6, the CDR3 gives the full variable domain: DVKVTQSSRYLVKRTGEKVFLECVQDMDHENMFWYRQDPGLGLRLIYFSYDVKMKEKGDIPEGYSVSREKKERFSLILESASTNQTSMYLCASIKRRELLSGANVLTFGAGSRLTVL.

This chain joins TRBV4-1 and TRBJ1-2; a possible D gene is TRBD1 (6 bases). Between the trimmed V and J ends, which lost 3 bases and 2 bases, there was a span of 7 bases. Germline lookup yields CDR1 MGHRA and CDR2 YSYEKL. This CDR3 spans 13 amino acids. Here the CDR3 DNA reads TGCGCCAGCAGCCAGCAGGGGAACTATGGCTACACCTTC. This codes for CASSQQGNYGYTF.

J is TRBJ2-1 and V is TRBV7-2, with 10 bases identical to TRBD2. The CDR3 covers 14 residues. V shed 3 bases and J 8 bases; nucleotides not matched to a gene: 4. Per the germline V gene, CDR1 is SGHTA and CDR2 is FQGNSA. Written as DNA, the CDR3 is TGTGCCAGCAGCTTGGGACTAGCGAACTATGAGCAGTTCTTC. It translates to CASSLGLANYEQFF.

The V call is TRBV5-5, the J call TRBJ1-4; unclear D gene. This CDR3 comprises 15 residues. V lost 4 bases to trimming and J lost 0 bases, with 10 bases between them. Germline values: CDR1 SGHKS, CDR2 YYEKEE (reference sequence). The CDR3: CASSPERATNEKLFF. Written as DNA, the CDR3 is TGTGCCAGCAGCCCCGAGAGGGCAACTAATGAAAAACTGTTTTTT. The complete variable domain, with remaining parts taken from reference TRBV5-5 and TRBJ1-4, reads DAGVTQSPTHLIKTRGQQVTLRCSPISGHKSVSWYQQVLGQGPQFIFQYYEKEERGRGNFPDRFSARQFPNYSSELNVNALLLGDSALYLCASSPERATNEKLFFGSGTQLSVL.

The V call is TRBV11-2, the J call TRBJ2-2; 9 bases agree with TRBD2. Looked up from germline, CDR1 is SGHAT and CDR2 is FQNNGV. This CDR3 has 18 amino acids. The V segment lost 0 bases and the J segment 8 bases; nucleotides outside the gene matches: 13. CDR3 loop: CASSLDLLAGGLRGELFF. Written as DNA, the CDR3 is TGTGCCAGCAGCTTAGATCTTCTCGCGGGAGGGTTGAGGGGGGAGCTGTTTTTT.

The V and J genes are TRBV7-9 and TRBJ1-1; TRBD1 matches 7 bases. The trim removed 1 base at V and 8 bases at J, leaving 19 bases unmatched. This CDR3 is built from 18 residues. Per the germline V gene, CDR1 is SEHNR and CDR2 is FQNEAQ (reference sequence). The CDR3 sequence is CASSLVGGGASLLVEAFF. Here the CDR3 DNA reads TGTGCCAGCAGCTTAGTTGGAGGGGGCGCCTCTTTGTTAGTAGAAGCTTTCTTT.

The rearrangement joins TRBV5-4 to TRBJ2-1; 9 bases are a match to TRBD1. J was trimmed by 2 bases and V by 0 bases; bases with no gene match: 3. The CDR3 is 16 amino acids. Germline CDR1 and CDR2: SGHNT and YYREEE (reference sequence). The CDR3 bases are TGTGCCAGCAGCTTGGGAGGGACAGGGCCCTACAATGAGCAGTTCTTC. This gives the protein CASSLGGTGPYNEQFF.

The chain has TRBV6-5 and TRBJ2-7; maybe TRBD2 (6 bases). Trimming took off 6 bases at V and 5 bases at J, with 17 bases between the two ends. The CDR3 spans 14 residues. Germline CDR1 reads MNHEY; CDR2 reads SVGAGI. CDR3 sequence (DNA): TGTGCCAGCAGGCCAGGCGGGAAGGGAGACGAGCAGTACTTC. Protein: CASRPGGKGDEQYF.